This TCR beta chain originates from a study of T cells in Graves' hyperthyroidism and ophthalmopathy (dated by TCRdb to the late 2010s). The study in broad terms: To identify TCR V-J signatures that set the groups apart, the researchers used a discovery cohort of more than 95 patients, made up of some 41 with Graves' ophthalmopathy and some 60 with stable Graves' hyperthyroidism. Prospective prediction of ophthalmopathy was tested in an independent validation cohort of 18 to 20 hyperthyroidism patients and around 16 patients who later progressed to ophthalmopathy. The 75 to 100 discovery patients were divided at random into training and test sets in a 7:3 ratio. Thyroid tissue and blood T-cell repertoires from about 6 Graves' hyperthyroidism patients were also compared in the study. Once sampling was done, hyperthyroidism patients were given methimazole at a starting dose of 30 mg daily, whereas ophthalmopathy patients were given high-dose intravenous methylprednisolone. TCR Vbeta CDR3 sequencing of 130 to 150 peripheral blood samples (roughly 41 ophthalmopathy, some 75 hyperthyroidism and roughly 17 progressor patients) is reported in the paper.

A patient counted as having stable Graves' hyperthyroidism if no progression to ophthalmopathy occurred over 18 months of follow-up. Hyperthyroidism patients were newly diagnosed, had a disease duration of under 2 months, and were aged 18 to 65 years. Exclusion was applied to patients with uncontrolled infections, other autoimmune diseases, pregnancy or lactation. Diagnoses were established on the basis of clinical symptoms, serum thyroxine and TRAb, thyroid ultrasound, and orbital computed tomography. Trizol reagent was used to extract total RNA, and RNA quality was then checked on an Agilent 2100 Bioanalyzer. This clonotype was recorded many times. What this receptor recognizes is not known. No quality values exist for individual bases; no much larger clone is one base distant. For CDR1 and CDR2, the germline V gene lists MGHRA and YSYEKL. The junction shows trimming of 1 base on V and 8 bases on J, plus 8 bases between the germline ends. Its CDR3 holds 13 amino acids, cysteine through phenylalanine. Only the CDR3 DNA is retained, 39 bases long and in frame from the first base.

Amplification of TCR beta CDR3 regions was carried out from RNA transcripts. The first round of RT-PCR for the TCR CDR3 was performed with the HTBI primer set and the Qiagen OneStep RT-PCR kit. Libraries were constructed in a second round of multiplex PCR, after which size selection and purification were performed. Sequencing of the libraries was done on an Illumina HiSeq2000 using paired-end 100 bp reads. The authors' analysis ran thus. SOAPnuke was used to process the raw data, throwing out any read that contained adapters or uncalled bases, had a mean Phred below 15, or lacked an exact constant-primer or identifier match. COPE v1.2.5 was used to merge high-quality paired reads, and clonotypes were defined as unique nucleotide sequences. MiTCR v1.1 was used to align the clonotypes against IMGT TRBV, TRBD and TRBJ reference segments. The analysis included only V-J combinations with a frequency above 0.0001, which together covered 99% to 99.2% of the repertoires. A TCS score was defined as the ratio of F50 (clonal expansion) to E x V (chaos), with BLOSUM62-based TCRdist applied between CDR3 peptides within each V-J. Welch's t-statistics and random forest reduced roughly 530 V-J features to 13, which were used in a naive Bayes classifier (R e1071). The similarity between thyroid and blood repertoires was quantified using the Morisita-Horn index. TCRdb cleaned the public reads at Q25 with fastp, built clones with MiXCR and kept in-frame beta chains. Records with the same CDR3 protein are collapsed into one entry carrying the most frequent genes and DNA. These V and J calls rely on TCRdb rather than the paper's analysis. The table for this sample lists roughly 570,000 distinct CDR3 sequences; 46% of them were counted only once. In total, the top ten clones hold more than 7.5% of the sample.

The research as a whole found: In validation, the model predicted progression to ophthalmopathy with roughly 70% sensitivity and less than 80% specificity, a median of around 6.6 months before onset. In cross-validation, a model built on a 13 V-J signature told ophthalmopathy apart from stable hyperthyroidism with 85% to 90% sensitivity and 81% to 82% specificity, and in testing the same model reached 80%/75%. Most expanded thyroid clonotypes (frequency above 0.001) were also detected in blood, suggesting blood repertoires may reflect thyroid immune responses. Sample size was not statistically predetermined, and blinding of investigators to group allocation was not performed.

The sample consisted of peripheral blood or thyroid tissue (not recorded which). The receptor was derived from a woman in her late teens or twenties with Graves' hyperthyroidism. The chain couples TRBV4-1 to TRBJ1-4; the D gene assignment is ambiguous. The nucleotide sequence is TGCGCCAGCAGCCAAGGAGCGCAGGAAAAACTGTTTTTT. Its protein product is CASSQGAQEKLFF.